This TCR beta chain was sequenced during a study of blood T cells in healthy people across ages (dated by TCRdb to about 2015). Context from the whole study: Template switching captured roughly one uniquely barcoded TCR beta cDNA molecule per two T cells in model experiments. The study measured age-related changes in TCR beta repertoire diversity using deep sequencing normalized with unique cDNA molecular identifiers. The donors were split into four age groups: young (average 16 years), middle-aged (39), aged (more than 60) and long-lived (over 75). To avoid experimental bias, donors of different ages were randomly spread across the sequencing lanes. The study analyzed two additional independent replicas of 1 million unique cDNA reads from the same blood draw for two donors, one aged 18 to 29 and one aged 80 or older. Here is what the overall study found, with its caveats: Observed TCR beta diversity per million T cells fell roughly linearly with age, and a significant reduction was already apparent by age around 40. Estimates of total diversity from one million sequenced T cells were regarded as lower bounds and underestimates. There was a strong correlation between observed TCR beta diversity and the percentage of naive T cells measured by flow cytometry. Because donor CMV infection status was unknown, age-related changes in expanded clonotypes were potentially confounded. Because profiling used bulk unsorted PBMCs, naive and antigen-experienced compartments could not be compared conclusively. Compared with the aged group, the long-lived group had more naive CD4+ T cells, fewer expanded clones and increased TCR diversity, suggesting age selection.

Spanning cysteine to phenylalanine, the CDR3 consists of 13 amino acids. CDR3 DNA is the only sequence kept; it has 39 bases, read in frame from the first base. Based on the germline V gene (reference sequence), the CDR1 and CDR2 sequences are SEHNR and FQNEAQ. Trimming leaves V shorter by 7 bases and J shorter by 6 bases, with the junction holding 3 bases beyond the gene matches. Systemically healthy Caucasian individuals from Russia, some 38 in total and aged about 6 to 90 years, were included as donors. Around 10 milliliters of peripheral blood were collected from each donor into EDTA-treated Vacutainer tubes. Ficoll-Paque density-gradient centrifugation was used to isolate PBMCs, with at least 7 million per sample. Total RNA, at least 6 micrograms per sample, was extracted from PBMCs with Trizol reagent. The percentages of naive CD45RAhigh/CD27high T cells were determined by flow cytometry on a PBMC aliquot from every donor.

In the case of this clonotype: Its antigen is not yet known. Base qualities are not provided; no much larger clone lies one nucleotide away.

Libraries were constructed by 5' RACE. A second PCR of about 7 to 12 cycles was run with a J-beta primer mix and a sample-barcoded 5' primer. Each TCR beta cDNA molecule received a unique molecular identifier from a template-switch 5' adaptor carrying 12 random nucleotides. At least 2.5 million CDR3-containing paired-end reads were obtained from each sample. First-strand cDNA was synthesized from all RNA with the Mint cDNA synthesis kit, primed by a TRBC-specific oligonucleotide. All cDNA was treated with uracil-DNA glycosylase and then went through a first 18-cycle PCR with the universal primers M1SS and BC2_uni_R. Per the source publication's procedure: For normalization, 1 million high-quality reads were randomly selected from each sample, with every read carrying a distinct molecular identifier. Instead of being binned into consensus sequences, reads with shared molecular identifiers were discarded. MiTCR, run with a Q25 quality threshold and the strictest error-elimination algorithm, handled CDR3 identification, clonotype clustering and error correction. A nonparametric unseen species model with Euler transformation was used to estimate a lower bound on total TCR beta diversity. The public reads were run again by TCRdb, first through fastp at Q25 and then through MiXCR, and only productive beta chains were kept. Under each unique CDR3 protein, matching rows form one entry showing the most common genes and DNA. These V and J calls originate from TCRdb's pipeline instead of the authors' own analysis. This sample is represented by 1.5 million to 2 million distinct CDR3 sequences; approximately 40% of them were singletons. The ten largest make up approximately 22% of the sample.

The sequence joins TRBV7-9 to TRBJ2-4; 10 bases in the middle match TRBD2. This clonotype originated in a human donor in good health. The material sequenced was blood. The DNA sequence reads TGTGCCAGCACCAGCGGGGGGGCAAACATTCAGTACTTC. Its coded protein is CASTSGGANIQYF.